These T cell receptor beta chains were read from a single sample in a study of T cell repertoires in cytomegalovirus infection. TCRdb analysed the reads with MiXCR anew, one entry per CDR3 protein. The sample has more than 500,000 distinct CDR3 sequences; more than 15% are singletons. The specimen sequenced was CD8+ T cells from PBMCs. Every receptor here comes from a human donor in good health (CMV status not recorded). Some clones in this sample may be carry-over from other donors' samples. Both conserved end residues are part of each CDR3. D genes are given only for firm matches. Size is stated for part of the rows, as once, few or many counts, or as a class when the clone is expanded.

v_gene	abundance	j_gene	d_gene	CDR3nt	CDR3aa
TRBV29-1	many	TRBJ2-1	.	TGCAGCGTTGTAGATGGGTCCTACAATGAGCAGTTCTTC	CSVVDGSYNEQFF
TRBV3-1	.	TRBJ1-1	.	TGTGCCAGCAGCCAAGATTTAGGGGCAGTCGATGAAGCTTTCTTT	CASSQDLGAVDEAFF
TRBV7-9	many	TRBJ2-3	.	TGTGCCAGCAGCTTACGATTGGACTCACCAACCCATACGCAGTATTTT	CASSLRLDSPTHTQYF
TRBV6-5	.	TRBJ1-4	.	TGTGCCAGCAGTTCCTCTCTGGGCAGTAACGAAAAACTGTTTTTT	CASSSSLGSNEKLFF
TRBV4-1	many	TRBJ2-1	TRBD2	TGCGCCAGCAGCCAAGATCGGGGTAGCGGGGGGAATGAGCAGTTCTTC	CASSQDRGSGGNEQFF
TRBV6-2/TRBV6-3	.	TRBJ2-7	TRBD2	TGTGCCAGCAGTTACACCAAGCGGGAGGGCTACGAGCAGTACTTC	CASSYTKREGYEQYF
TRBV14	.	TRBJ2-5	TRBD1	TGTGCCAGCAGCCATTACAGGGGGCGGGGAGAGACCCAGTACTTC	CASSHYRGRGETQYF
TRBV27	.	TRBJ1-2	TRBD1	TGTGCCAGCAGCCTCACCAGCCTCCCGGGACAGGGGCTCCCCTATGGCTACACCTTC	CASSLTSLPGQGLPYGYTF
TRBV6-2/TRBV6-3	few	TRBJ1-1	.	TGTGCCAGCAGTACGGACGCCGGGGTGAACACTGAAGCTTTCTTT	CASSTDAGVNTEAFF
TRBV12-3/TRBV12-4	many	TRBJ1-2	.	TGTGCCAGCAGTGCGCCTCGGGCCCTCCAATTC	CASSAPRALQF
TRBV3-1	.	TRBJ2-1	.	TGTGCCAGCAGCCGTCGTCAGCCCCCCTCCAATGAGCAGTTCTTC	CASSRRQPPSNEQFF
TRBV6-1	.	TRBJ2-3	.	TGTGCCAGCAGGAAAGGGGGACAATCTACAGATACGCAGTATTTT	CASRKGGQSTDTQYF
TRBV6-2/TRBV6-3	many	TRBJ2-7	.	TGTGCCAGCAGTTACGCGCGGGAATCCTACGAGCAGTACTTC	CASSYARESYEQYF
TRBV15	many	TRBJ1-3	.	TGTGCCACCAGCAGACACGTTCCGAGGAAGGGACGACAGAACTTCGGAAACACCATATATTTT	CATSRHVPRKGRQNFGNTIYF
TRBV20-1	.	TRBJ2-1	TRBD2	TGCAGTGCTAGAGATCAAGCTAGCGGGGGGCCATCCTACAATGAGCAGTTCTTC	CSARDQASGGPSYNEQFF
TRBV4-1	many	TRBJ2-7	.	TGCGCCAGCAGCCACCGGGGGAGCCCCTACGAGCAGTACTTC	CASSHRGSPYEQYF
TRBV5-1	.	TRBJ1-6	TRBD1	TGCGCCAGCAGCTTGCGGGGACAGGGTTATAATTCACCCCTCCACTTT	CASSLRGQGYNSPLHF
TRBV5-6	.	TRBJ2-1	TRBD2	TGTGCCAGCACCTTAGCGGGGGGGTGGAATGAGCAGTTCTTC	CASTLAGGWNEQFF
TRBV25-1	few	TRBJ2-5	.	TGTGCCAGCAGTGGGGCTACCAAAGAGACCCAGTACTTC	CASSGATKETQYF
TRBV7-3	many	TRBJ2-1	.	TGTGCCAGCAGCTTCCCGGGACACCTGAGCTCCTACAATGAGCAGTTCTTC	CASSFPGHLSSYNEQFF
TRBV28	few	TRBJ1-2	.	TGTGCCAGCAGCCTCGAATATTTCTATGGCTACACCTTC	CASSLEYFYGYTF
TRBV11-2	.	TRBJ2-5	.	TGTGCCACCTTAGGCAGGGGGGGAGAGACCCAGTACTTC	CATLGRGGETQYF
TRBV7-8	many	TRBJ1-5	.	TGTGCCAGCAGTCACTTCTATAGCAATCAGCCCCAGCATTTT	CASSHFYSNQPQHF
TRBV27	many	TRBJ1-4	TRBD1	TGTGCCAGCAGTTTAAGGGACAGGATTAATGAAAAACTGTTTTTT	CASSLRDRINEKLFF
TRBV12-3/TRBV12-4	many	TRBJ1-4	.	TGTGCCAGCAGTCTTTCAGGGGATAGGACTAATGAAAAACTGTTTTTT	CASSLSGDRTNEKLFF
TRBV6-5	few	TRBJ1-5	.	TGTGCCAGCAGTTATAACAGGGAGGGGAATCAGCCCCAGCATTTT	CASSYNREGNQPQHF
TRBV12-3/TRBV12-4	few	TRBJ1-2	TRBD1	TGTGCCAGCAGTTTAGCGTCGGGGACAGGGGAAGGCTACACCTTC	CASSLASGTGEGYTF
TRBV6-5	many	TRBJ1-5	.	TGTGCCAGCAGTTACGCAGCTGGACTTAATCAGCCCCAGCATTTT	CASSYAAGLNQPQHF
TRBV12-3/TRBV12-4	.	TRBJ1-1	.	TGTGCCAGCGTCATAGGGGACACCGAAGCGTTCTTT	CASVIGDTEAFF
TRBV7-9	many	TRBJ2-7	.	TGTGCCAGCAGCTTAGGTGTCCACTCCTACGAGCAGTACTTC	CASSLGVHSYEQYF
TRBV29-1	few	TRBJ1-1	.	TGCAGCGTGACACCCAACACTGAAGCTTTCTTT	CSVTPNTEAFF
TRBV12-3/TRBV12-4	many	TRBJ1-1	.	TGTGCCAGCAGTTTGGAGGCCCCGCTCAACACTGAAGCTTTCTTT	CASSLEAPLNTEAFF
TRBV9	few	TRBJ2-1	TRBD1	TGTGCCAGCAGCTCCCCGGGACAGGGGGTCTACAATGAGCAGTTCTTC	CASSSPGQGVYNEQFF
TRBV6-6	few	TRBJ2-5	TRBD1	TGTGCCAGCAGTTACGGGGACAGAGTCCAAGAGACCCAGTACTTC	CASSYGDRVQETQYF
TRBV9	.	TRBJ2-3	.	TGTGCCAGCAGCGTAGAGGGTAGCCTCCCCACAGATACGCAGTATTTT	CASSVEGSLPTDTQYF
TRBV6-5	few	TRBJ1-5	.	TGTGCCAGCGCTAGTTATAGCAATCAGCCCCAGCATTTT	CASASYSNQPQHF
TRBV27	few	TRBJ2-3	TRBD1	TGTGCCAGCAGTATAACTTTTTTCGGGACAGGAGGAACAGATACGCAGTATTTT	CASSITFFGTGGTDTQYF
TRBV7-3	many	TRBJ2-1	.	TGTGCCAGCAGCTCCCCTTCGCAGGGGGGATCCTACAATGAGCAGTTCTTC	CASSSPSQGGSYNEQFF
TRBV6-6	.	TRBJ1-5	.	TGTGCCAGCAGTTACACTCGCCCAACCTCAACAACGAGCAATCAGCCCCAGCATTTT	CASSYTRPTSTTSNQPQHF
TRBV25-1	many	TRBJ2-1	TRBD2	TGTGCCAGCAGTGAATATGGGGGGGGCAATGAGCAGTTCTTC	CASSEYGGGNEQFF
TRBV30	.	TRBJ1-2	.	TGTGCCTGGAGTGTAGGGTTTGACTATGGCTACACCTTC	CAWSVGFDYGYTF
TRBV5-6	.	TRBJ2-1	.	TGTGCCAGCAGCCTTGGACAGGGCGGGGGAGAGGGGCAGTTCTTC	CASSLGQGGGEGQFF
TRBV11-2	many	TRBJ2-7	.	TGTGCCAGCAGCTCCCGATTGACGACGGATACGGCCTACGAGCAGTACTTC	CASSSRLTTDTAYEQYF
TRBV9	few	TRBJ2-1	TRBD2	TGTGCCAGCAGCGCGGGTAGCGGGATCTACTACAATGAGCAGTTCTTC	CASSAGSGIYYNEQFF
TRBV12-3/TRBV12-4	many	TRBJ2-1	.	TGTGCCAGCGGGAGAGAGGGCGTAAGCTCCTACAATGAGCAGTTCTTC	CASGREGVSSYNEQFF
TRBV6-2/TRBV6-3	.	TRBJ2-1	.	TGTGCCAGCAGTACCCGCCGGATTGCTAGCAGAAATGAGCAGCTCTTC	CASSTRRIASRNEQLF
TRBV6-5	.	TRBJ2-5	.	TGTGCCAGCAGCTTCACGACCTACCGACAGGGAGGAGGAGAGACCCAGTACTTC	CASSFTTYRQGGGETQYF
TRBV28	many	TRBJ2-5	TRBD2	TGTGCCAGCAGTTGGGCCGGGACTAGCGACTACCAAGAGACCCAGTACTTC	CASSWAGTSDYQETQYF
TRBV11-1	few	TRBJ2-3	TRBD1	TGTGCCAGCAGTCCCAGGACAGGTCCTCACACAGATACGCAGTATTTT	CASSPRTGPHTDTQYF
TRBV7-2	many	TRBJ1-6	.	TGTGCCAGCAGCCCGGGATTGGGGTATAATTCACCCCTCCACTTT	CASSPGLGYNSPLHF
TRBV9	few	TRBJ2-7	.	TGTGCCAGCAGTGTTACCGTGACTCCCAGCGAGCAGTACTTC	CASSVTVTPSEQYF
TRBV4-1	.	TRBJ1-5	.	TGCGCCAGCAGCCAAGACCCGGGGCAGCCCCAGCATTTT	CASSQDPGQPQHF
TRBV7-9	.	TRBJ2-7	.	TGTGCCGGTCGGGGGCAAGGCTCCTACGAGCAGTACTTC	CAGRGQGSYEQYF